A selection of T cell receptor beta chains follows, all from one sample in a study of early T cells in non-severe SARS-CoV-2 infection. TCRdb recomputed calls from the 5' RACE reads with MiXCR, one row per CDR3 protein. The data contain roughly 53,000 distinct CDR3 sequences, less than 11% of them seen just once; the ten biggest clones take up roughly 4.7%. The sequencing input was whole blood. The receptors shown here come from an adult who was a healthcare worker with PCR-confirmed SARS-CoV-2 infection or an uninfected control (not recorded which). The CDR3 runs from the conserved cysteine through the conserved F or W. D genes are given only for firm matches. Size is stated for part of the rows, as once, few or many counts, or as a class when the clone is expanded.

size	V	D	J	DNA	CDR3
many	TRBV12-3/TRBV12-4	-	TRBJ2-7	TGTGCCAGCAGTTTGGGACGGACCTACGAGCAGTACTTC	CASSLGRTYEQYF
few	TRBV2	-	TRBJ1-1	TGTGCCAGCAGGCGGACAGTGATGAACACTGAAGCTTTCTTT	CASRRTVMNTEAFF
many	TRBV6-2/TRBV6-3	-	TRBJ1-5	TGTGCCAGCAGTTACAGCAGGGCTGCACAGCCCCAGCATTTT	CASSYSRAAQPQHF
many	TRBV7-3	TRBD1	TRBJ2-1	TGTGCCAGCAGCTACACCGGGACAGGGAGCTCCTACAATGAGCAGTTCTTC	CASSYTGTGSSYNEQFF
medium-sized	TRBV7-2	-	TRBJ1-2	TGTGCCAGCAGCTTGTTGACAGCCTATGGCTACACCTTC	CASSLLTAYGYTF
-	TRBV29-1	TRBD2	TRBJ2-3	TGCAGCGTCGGACTAGCAACTAGCACAGATACGCAGTATTTT	CSVGLATSTDTQYF
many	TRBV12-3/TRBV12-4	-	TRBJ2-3	TGTGCCAGCTCCAAACGGGGTGGAACTAGCACAGATACGCAGTATTTT	CASSKRGGTSTDTQYF
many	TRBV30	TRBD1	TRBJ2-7	TGTGCCTGGAGTAGCCGGGGACAGGGGGGCTACGAGCAGTACTTC	CAWSSRGQGGYEQYF
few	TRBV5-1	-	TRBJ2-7	TGCGCCAGCAGCTTGGTCGGCAGCTACGAGCAGTACTTC	CASSLVGSYEQYF
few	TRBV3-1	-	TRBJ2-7	TGTGCCAGCAGCCAAGGCAGAGCGGACGAGCAGTACTTC	CASSQGRADEQYF
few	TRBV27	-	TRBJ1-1	TGTGCCAGCAGTTTCCGAAGACTTACTGAAGCTTTCTTT	CASSFRRLTEAFF
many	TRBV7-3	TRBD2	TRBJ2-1	TGTGCCAGCAGCTTGTTAGGAAGTAGCGGGTACAATGAGCAGTTCTTC	CASSLLGSSGYNEQFF
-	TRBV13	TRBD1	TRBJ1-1	TGTGCCAGCAGCTTAGGTACGACAGGGGATCCTTTGAACACTGAAGCTTTCTTT	CASSLGTTGDPLNTEAFF
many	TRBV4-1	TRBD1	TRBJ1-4	TGCGCCAGCAGCCAAGATCCCGTCCGGGACAGGACTTTT	CASSQDPVRDRTF
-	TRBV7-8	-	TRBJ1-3	TGTGCCAGCAGCTTAGTGTGGGATAGTGGAAACACCATATATTTT	CASSLVWDSGNTIYF
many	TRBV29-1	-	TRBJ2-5	TGCAGCGTCGGGACCCCTACCCAGTACTTC	CSVGTPTQYF
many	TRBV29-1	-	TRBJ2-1	TGCAGCGTTGAAACGTACAATGAGCAGTTCTTC	CSVETYNEQFF
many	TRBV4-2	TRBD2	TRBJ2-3	TGTGCCAGCAGCCAGACACTAGCGAGAGGTCTTACAGATACGCAGTATTTT	CASSQTLARGLTDTQYF
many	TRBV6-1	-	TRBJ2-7	TGTGCCAGCAGTTGGGGGTACGAGCAGTACTTC	CASSWGYEQYF
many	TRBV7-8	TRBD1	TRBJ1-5	TGTGCCAGCAGCGCCAACAGGGGGCCGAGTCAGCCCCAGCATTTT	CASSANRGPSQPQHF
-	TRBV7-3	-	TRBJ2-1	TGTGCCAGCAGCTTGAGCTTCTACAATGAGCAGTTCTTC	CASSLSFYNEQFF
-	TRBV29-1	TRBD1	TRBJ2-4	TGCAGCGCCAACTACGGACAGGCAAACATTCAGTACTTC	CSANYGQANIQYF
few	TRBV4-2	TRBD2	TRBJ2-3	TGTGCCAGCACTCAGACTAGCGGAAACACAGATACGCAGTATTTT	CASTQTSGNTDTQYF
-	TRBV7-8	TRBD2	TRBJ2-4	TGTGCCAGCAGCCTAGCGGGAGCCAAAAACATTCAGTACTTC	CASSLAGAKNIQYF
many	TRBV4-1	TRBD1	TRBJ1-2	TGCGCCAGCAGCCAACCGGGACAGGGGCACTATGGCTACACCTTC	CASSQPGQGHYGYTF
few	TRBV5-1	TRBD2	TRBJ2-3	TGCGCCAGCGGGCAAGGGACTAGCGCGTCAGATACGCAGTATTTT	CASGQGTSASDTQYF
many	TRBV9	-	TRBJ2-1	TGTGCCAGCAGCGTAGACGTGCTAGCCCACGAGCAGTTCTTC	CASSVDVLAHEQFF
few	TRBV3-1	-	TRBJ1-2	TGTGCCAGCAGCCAAGATATACAGGACTATGGCTACACCTTC	CASSQDIQDYGYTF
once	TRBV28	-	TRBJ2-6	TGTGCCAGCAGTTACCGCTCTGGGGGCAACGTCCTGACTTTC	CASSYRSGGNVLTF
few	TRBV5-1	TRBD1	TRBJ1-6	TGCGCCAGCAGCAGGGACAGCCAGGAGAACTCACCCCTCCACTTT	CASSRDSQENSPLHF
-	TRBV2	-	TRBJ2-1	TGTGCCAGCAGCGACGAGTTAACCTACAATGAGCAGTTCTTC	CASSDELTYNEQFF
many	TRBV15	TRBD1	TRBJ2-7	TGTGCCACCAGCAGATTTACGGGACAGGCTACCTACGAGCAGTACTTC	CATSRFTGQATYEQYF
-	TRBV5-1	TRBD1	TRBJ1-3	TGCGCCAGCAGTCTACCTACAGGGGGGTATGGAAACACCATATATTTT	CASSLPTGGYGNTIYF
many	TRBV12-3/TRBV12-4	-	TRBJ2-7	TGTGCCAGCAGTTTGATGGGATCCTACGAGCAGTACTTC	CASSLMGSYEQYF
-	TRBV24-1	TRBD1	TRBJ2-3	TGTGCCACCAGTGATACCGGGACAGGCACAGATACGCAGTATTTT	CATSDTGTGTDTQYF
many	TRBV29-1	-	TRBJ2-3	TGCAGCGTTGGAGGGAGGTTCCACGGAGATACGCAGTATTTT	CSVGGRFHGDTQYF
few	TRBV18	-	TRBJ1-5	TGTGCCAGCTCACCAATGGGGGCTAAGGATCAGCCCCAGCATTTT	CASSPMGAKDQPQHF
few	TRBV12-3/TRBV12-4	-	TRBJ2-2	TGTGCCAGCAGTTTTGGTGGGAGCGGCATCGGGGAGCTGTTTTTT	CASSFGGSGIGELFF
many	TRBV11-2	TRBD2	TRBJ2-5	TGTGCCAGCAGCCAACGGGTCAGGGGCCTAGCGGGAGAAGAGACCCAGTACTTC	CASSQRVRGLAGEETQYF
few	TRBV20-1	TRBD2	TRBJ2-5	TGCAGTGCTAGAGACCCTCAGACTAGCGGGGGGTATGAGACCCAGTACTTC	CSARDPQTSGGYETQYF
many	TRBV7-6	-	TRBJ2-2	TGTGCCAGCAGCCTGAGACTGGGGGCCGGGGAGCTGTTTTTT	CASSLRLGAGELFF
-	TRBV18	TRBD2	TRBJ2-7	TGTGCCAGCTCAGAAGGACTAGCGGGAGGCTACGAGCAGTACTTC	CASSEGLAGGYEQYF
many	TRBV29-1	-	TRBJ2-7	TGCAGCGTATATACAGAAGCCTACGAGCAGTACTTC	CSVYTEAYEQYF
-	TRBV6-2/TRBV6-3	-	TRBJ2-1	TGTGCCAGCAGCTCACCTAATTGGCGGGCCCATGAGCAGTTCTTC	CASSSPNWRAHEQFF
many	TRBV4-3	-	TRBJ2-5	TGCGCCAGCAGCCAAGAGCTCACTAGTGTAGAGACCCAGTACTTC	CASSQELTSVETQYF
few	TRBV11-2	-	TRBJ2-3	TGTGCCAGCAGCATCCTTTCTAACGGGGTAACAGATACGCAGTATTTT	CASSILSNGVTDTQYF
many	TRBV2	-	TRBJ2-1	TGTGCCACAAGGCCGGGAGACTGGGCGGATGAGCAGTTCTTC	CATRPGDWADEQFF
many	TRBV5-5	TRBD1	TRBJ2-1	TGTGCCAGCAGCTTGAAGGAACAGGGGGCCTACAATGAGCAGTTCTTC	CASSLKEQGAYNEQFF
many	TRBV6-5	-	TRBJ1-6	TGTGCCAGCAGTTACTCGACCGGGCGGGATTCACCCCTCCACTTT	CASSYSTGRDSPLHF
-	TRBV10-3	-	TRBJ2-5	TGTGCCATCAGTGAGACCATCCCGGGATCCCTCCAAGAGACCCAGTACTTC	CAISETIPGSLQETQYF
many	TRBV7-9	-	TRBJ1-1	TGTGCCGCCGCTACGAGTAGAGGGAACACTGAAGCTTTCTTT	CAAATSRGNTEAFF